A selection of T cell receptor beta chains follows, all from one sample in a study of spatial heterogeneity in lung cancer. TCRdb re-called the 5' RACE reads with MiXCR, one entry per CDR3 protein. The data hold approximately 110,000 distinct CDR3 sequences, with under 14% observed a single time. The starting material was PBMCs, obtained at follow-up. The receptors originated from a female donor with early-stage non-small cell lung cancer. Each CDR3 is given with its conserved first and last residue. The D gene is left open where the match is weak. Size tells how often a clone was seen (once, few, many) or the class of an expanded clone, and some rows leave it out.

clone size	V gene	CDR3 length	D gene	J gene	CDR3 protein	CDR3 DNA
many	TRBV4-2	17	-	TRBJ2-3	CASSISHRATSTDTQYF	TGTGCCAGCAGCATCAGCCACAGGGCCACTAGCACAGATACGCAGTATTTT
-	TRBV12-3/TRBV12-4	16	-	TRBJ2-1	CASSRGRRLINNEQFF	TGTGCCAGCAGTCGTGGGCGGCGCTTGATAAACAATGAGCAGTTCTTC
few	TRBV5-1	15	-	TRBJ1-3	CASSPRTDSGNTIYF	TGCGCCAGCAGCCCCAGGACAGATTCTGGAAACACCATATATTTT
-	TRBV5-1	15	TRBD1	TRBJ2-2	CASRKGAVDTGELFF	TGCGCCAGCAGAAAGGGGGCGGTAGACACCGGGGAGCTGTTTTTT
few	TRBV9	14	TRBD2	TRBJ2-2	CASSVAGGYGELFF	TGTGCCAGCAGCGTAGCGGGAGGATACGGGGAGCTGTTTTTT
-	TRBV7-2	20	TRBD2	TRBJ2-2	CASSLEASGRMSGYTGELFF	TGTGCCAGCAGCTTAGAGGCTAGCGGGAGAATGTCAGGTTACACCGGGGAGCTGTTTTTT
few	TRBV6-2/TRBV6-3	14	-	TRBJ1-5	CASSSADGFQPQHF	TGTGCCAGCAGTTCGGCGGACGGGTTTCAGCCCCAGCATTTT
-	TRBV24-1	14	TRBD2	TRBJ2-1	CATSDFSGRNEQFF	TGTGCCACCAGTGATTTTAGCGGGAGAAATGAGCAGTTCTTC
many	TRBV29-1	15	TRBD1	TRBJ2-1	CSAIGTGLSYNEQFF	TGCAGCGCTATAGGGACAGGGCTATCCTACAATGAGCAGTTCTTC
many	TRBV7-8	16	TRBD1	TRBJ1-2	CASSLAPGTGPSGYTF	TGTGCCAGCAGCTTAGCGCCCGGGACAGGGCCTTCTGGCTACACCTTC
many	TRBV28	15	TRBD2	TRBJ2-1	CASSSGTSGSNEQFF	TGTGCCAGCAGTTCGGGGACTAGCGGGAGCAATGAGCAGTTCTTC
-	TRBV27	13	-	TRBJ2-3	CASSLGLADTQYF	TGTGCCAGCAGTTTAGGGCTAGCAGATACGCAGTATTTT
-	TRBV10-2	15	TRBD2	TRBJ2-7	CASRKGLAETYEQYF	TGCGCCAGCAGGAAGGGACTAGCGGAAACCTACGAGCAGTACTTC
few	TRBV6-5	15	-	TRBJ1-3	CASSPGWGVGNTIYF	TGTGCCAGCAGCCCCGGATGGGGGGTTGGAAACACCATATATTTT
-	TRBV20-1	18	TRBD2	TRBJ2-7	CSARVGLAGGLRRSEQYF	TGCAGTGCTAGAGTGGGGCTAGCGGGAGGTCTCCGTAGAAGTGAGCAGTACTTC
few	TRBV5-4	15	-	TRBJ1-1	CASSLETDRNTEAFF	TGTGCCAGCAGCTTGGAGACAGATAGGAACACTGAAGCTTTCTTT
few	TRBV23-1	18	TRBD1	TRBJ1-4	CASSHGTQGPPTNEKLFF	TGCGCCAGCAGTCACGGGACACAGGGGCCCCCAACTAATGAAAAACTGTTTTTT
many	TRBV5-5	14	-	TRBJ2-5	CASSKEWGGETQYF	TGTGCCAGCAGCAAGGAGTGGGGCGGAGAGACCCAGTACTTC
-	TRBV7-2	13	-	TRBJ1-2	CASSLGRNYGYTF	TGTGCCAGCAGCTTAGGTCGTAACTATGGCTACACCTTC
few	TRBV3-1	18	TRBD2	TRBJ2-5	CASSQDPRLAGRGETQYF	TGTGCCAGCAGCCAAGACCCCCGGCTAGCGGGACGGGGAGAGACCCAGTACTTC
-	TRBV18	17	TRBD2	TRBJ2-3	CASSPKLAETSTDTQYF	TGTGCCAGCTCACCAAAGCTAGCGGAAACTAGCACAGATACGCAGTATTTT
few	TRBV7-9	13	-	TRBJ1-4	CASSLALGEKLFF	TGTGCCAGCAGCTTAGCGTTGGGTGAAAAACTGTTTTTT
many	TRBV27	16	-	TRBJ2-4	CASSPNRADAKNIQYF	TGTGCCAGCAGTCCCAATCGTGCCGACGCCAAAAACATTCAGTACTTC
-	TRBV2	13	-	TRBJ1-1	CASSVSVNTEAFF	TGTGCCAGCAGTGTATCAGTGAACACTGAAGCTTTCTTT
many	TRBV7-6	15	-	TRBJ1-6	CASSLYHDNNSPLHF	TGTGCCAGCAGCTTATATCACGATAATAATTCACCCCTCCACTTT
-	TRBV5-1	17	-	TRBJ2-1	CASSRSTTGSSYNEQFF	TGCGCCAGCAGCCGCAGCACCACAGGGAGCTCCTACAATGAGCAGTTCTTC
-	TRBV3-1	16	-	TRBJ2-5	CASSHRQAGVKETQYF	TGTGCCAGCAGCCATCGGCAGGCCGGGGTTAAAGAGACCCAGTACTTC
-	TRBV27	13	TRBD1	TRBJ2-7	CASRDRGSYEQYF	TGTGCCAGCCGGGACAGGGGCTCCTACGAGCAGTACTTC
many	TRBV24-1	12	-	TRBJ2-3	CATSQDTDTQYF	TGTGCCACCAGTCAGGACACAGATACGCAGTATTTT
few	TRBV2	13	-	TRBJ1-6	CASKEGINSPLHF	TGTGCCAGCAAAGAGGGGATCAATTCACCCCTCCACTTT
-	TRBV28	15	-	TRBJ1-2	CASSATGVANYGYTF	TGTGCCAGCAGCGCAACAGGCGTAGCTAACTATGGCTACACCTTC
many	TRBV19	15	-	TRBJ2-3	CASIDRVSGKDTQYF	TGTGCCAGTATCGACAGGGTCAGCGGGAAAGATACGCAGTATTTT
many	TRBV11-2	12	TRBD2	TRBJ2-1	CASSSGLARPFF	TGTGCCAGCAGCTCAGGACTAGCGCGACCGTTCTTC
-	TRBV5-1	14	-	TRBJ2-2	CASYVAANTGELFF	TGCGCCAGCTATGTGGCGGCGAACACCGGGGAGCTGTTTTTT
-	TRBV7-8	12	-	TRBJ2-5	CASSLTTGNPYF	TGTGCCAGCAGCTTAACTACAGGGAATCCGTACTTC
-	TRBV2	15	-	TRBJ2-7	CASSVRPGARYEQYF	TGTGCCAGCAGTGTCCGACCAGGAGCCCGCTACGAGCAGTACTTC
once	TRBV20-1	12	-	TRBJ2-7	CSARGASYEQYF	TGCAGTGCTAGAGGGGCGTCCTACGAGCAGTACTTC
-	TRBV9	15	-	TRBJ2-5	CASSLGWGGQETQYF	TGTGCCAGCAGCTTGGGGTGGGGTGGCCAAGAGACCCAGTACTTC
-	TRBV6-1	14	TRBD1	TRBJ2-5	CASSDHRGQETQYF	TGTGCCAGCAGTGACCACAGGGGGCAAGAGACCCAGTACTTC
-	TRBV20-1	18	TRBD2	TRBJ2-3	CSARDLQTSGRLLDTQYF	TGCAGTGCTAGAGATCTCCAAACTAGCGGGAGATTGTTAGATACGCAGTATTTT
few	TRBV29-1	13	-	TRBJ2-7	CSVAGTPTYEQYF	TGCAGCGTAGCCGGGACTCCCACCTACGAGCAGTACTTC
-	TRBV7-3	16	-	TRBJ2-3	CASSPGLGARADTQYF	TGTGCCAGCAGCCCAGGGCTCGGGGCGAGGGCAGATACGCAGTATTTT